This entry lists 26 T cell receptor beta chains sequenced from one sample in a study of TIL therapy for anti-PD-1-resistant metastatic lung cancer. This was the immunoSEQ v3 assay. Some clones are missing from TCRdb's copy, which holds only in-frame ones; the method was immunoSEQ multiplex PCR. The sample contains around 21,000 clones, 60% to 80% of which appear only once. Stated time point: pre-treatment sample, taken before nivolumab and TIL therapy. The material sequenced was blood, taken at baseline. These receptors originate from a person between 25 and 80 years old with non-small cell lung cancer.

The chain carries TRBV18 and TRBJ1-1; D is possibly TRBD1 (5 bases). The CDR3 spans 16 residues. Trimming took 1 base from V and 4 from J, leaving 16 bases between them. CDR1 and CDR2 (germline): KGHSH, LQKENI. CDR3 sequence reads: CASSPLRAGSVTEAFF. In DNA form, the CDR3 reads TGTGCCAGCTCACCACTCAGGGCAGGTTCGGTCACTGAAGCTTTCTTT.

The gene calls are TRBV21-1 and TRBJ1-1. TRBV21-1 is flagged as a pseudogene. The CDR3 covers 15 residues. The CDR3 is CASSFQRDSNTEAFF. CDR3 coding DNA: TGTGCCAGCAGCTTCCAACGGGATTCTAACACTGAAGCTTTCTTT.

This sequence joins TRBV7-2 and TRBJ1-1; 7 bases map to TRBD1. The CDR3 runs to 15 residues. Trimming took 5 bases from V and 5 from J; bases not matched to a gene: 11. In germline, CDR1 is SGHTA, CDR2 FQGNSA. The CDR3 DNA follows: TGTGCCAGCAGCCCCAGGGGGGGGGCATCGACTGAAGCTTTCTTT. Encoded protein: CASSPRGGASTEAFF.

This sequence joins TRBV3-1 (or the pseudogene TRBV3-2) and TRBJ1-2; unclear D gene. Germline values: CDR1 LGHDT, CDR2 YNNKEL (reference sequence). Deletions cut 2 bases from V and 0 bases from J, with 16 bases between. The CDR3 runs to 17 residues. CDR3 DNA: TGTGCCAGCAGCCAATTGAGGGAAGCCCATACTAACTATGGCTACACCTTC. This sequence encodes CASSQLREAHTNYGYTF.

The V gene is TRBV2, the J gene TRBJ1-2; TRBD1 matches at 7 bases. CDR1 SNHLY and CDR2 FYNNEI come from the germline V gene. The CDR3 consists of 16 residues. The J segment lost 8 bases and the V segment lost 8 bases, leaving 20 bases of the junction unmatched. The CDR3 DNA is TGTGCCAGCCGAACGATTGACAGGGCCGTAATACGGGGCTACACCTTC. This sequence encodes CASRTIDRAVIRGYTF.

This clone was observed once. V usage is TRBV12-3 or TRBV12-4 and J usage is TRBJ1-1; D unresolved. The CDR3 contains 13 residues. V was pared by 3 bases and J by 2 bases, with 7 bases between. The CDR3 DNA reads as TGTGCCAGCAGTTTGAAGTTTAACACTGAAGCTTTCTTT. Translation gives CASSLKFNTEAFF.

This clone appeared a few times. This chain uses TRBV7-9 with TRBJ1-5; no clear D gene. Deletions cut 4 bases from V and 4 bases from J, with 5 bases between. The germline V gene encodes CDR1 SEHNR and CDR2 FQNEAQ (reference sequence). The CDR3 is 12 amino acids. CDR3 nucleotide sequence: TGTGCCAGCAGCTCACAGAATCAGCCCCAGCATTTT. Amino acid sequence: CASSSQNQPQHF.

The CDR3 region has the DNA TGTGCCAGTAGTCCCCAGATATCCTACGAGCAGTACTTC. It yields the protein CASSPQISYEQYF. The chain is built from TRBV19 and TRBJ2-7; no definite D call. Germline lookup yields CDR1 LNHDA and CDR2 SQIVND (reference sequence). Trimming pared 5 bases from V and 1 base from J, leaving 9 bases between. CDR3 length equals 13 residues.

This chain uses TRBV3-1 (or the pseudogene TRBV3-2) with TRBJ1-1; TRBD1 might be the D (5 bases). Germline lookup yields CDR1 LGHDT and CDR2 YNNKEL (reference sequence). The length of the CDR3 is 13 residues. Trimming removed 2 bases from V and 7 bases from J, with 11 bases in between. In nucleotides, the CDR3 is TGTGCCAGCAGCCAATTTAATGGGGGTGAAGCTTTCTTT. Protein sequence: CASSQFNGGEAFF.

In this sample, this clone turned up a few times. Here the CDR3 DNA reads TGTGGGACCTATGTGGGTTCGGGGGGCTACACCTTC. Residues: CGTYVGSGGYTF. This sequence joins TRBV6-5 and TRBJ1-2; no definite D call. The length of the CDR3 is 12 residues. Germline assignment: CDR1 MNHEY and CDR2 SVGAGI.

The V and J genes are TRBV7-9 and TRBJ2-1; a weak D match, TRBD2 (6 bases). The CDR3 length is 14 residues. V was cut by 1 base and J by 6 bases, with 10 bases left in between. The germline gives CDR1 SEHNR, CDR2 FQNEAQ (reference sequence). The chain's CDR3 is CASSLGDFFNEQFF. CDR3 DNA sequence: TGTGCCAGCAGCTTAGGGGACTTCTTCAATGAGCAGTTCTTC. Combining the CDR3 with reference TRBV7-9 and TRBJ2-1 gives the whole variable domain DTGVSQNPRHKITKRGQNVTFRCDPISEHNRLYWYRQTLGQGPEFLTYFQNEAQLEKSRLLSDRFSAERPKGSFSTLEIQRTEQGDSAMYLCASSLGDFFNEQFFGPGTRLTVL.

The J gene is TRBJ2-2, the V gene TRBV9; TRBD1 matches 12 bases. This CDR3 spans 17 amino acids. CDR1 is SGDLS and CDR2 is YYNGEE in the germline V gene. V lost 3 bases, J lost 4 bases, and 7 bases stayed unmatched. CDR3 loop: CASSGGQGALGTGELFF. The CDR3 coding sequence is TGTGCCAGCAGCGGGGGACAGGGGGCTTTGGGCACCGGGGAGCTGTTTTTT.

V is TRBV25-1 and J is TRBJ2-1, with D possibly TRBD2 on 5 matching bases. The ends were cut back, 7 bases at V and 3 bases at J, with 10 bases in the middle. The CDR3 consists of 13 residues. From germline, CDR1 is MGHDK and CDR2 SYGVNS. CDR3 nucleotides: TGTGCCAGCATGCAGGACTTCTACAATGAGCAGTTCTTC. Translation: CASMQDFYNEQFF.

The CDR3 region is CASSEYGRTGYMNTEAFF. In DNA form, the CDR3 reads TGTGCCAGCAGTGAATATGGGAGGACAGGCTACATGAACACTGAAGCTTTCTTT. J is TRBJ1-1 and V is TRBV6-1; TRBD1 matches 7 bases. The junction had 12 bases not matched to a gene; V was cut back by 2 bases and J by 0 bases. CDR3 size: 18 residues. Per the germline V gene, CDR1 is MNHNS and CDR2 is SASEGT.

The chain couples TRBV13 to TRBJ2-1; 14 nucleotides match TRBD2. Germline V CDR1 and CDR2: PRHDT, FYEKMQ (reference sequence). V shed 0 bases, J shed 0 bases, and the junction held 4 bases outside the gene matches. The CDR3 covers 19 residues. The CDR3 nucleotides read TGTGCCAGCAGCTTAGGCCTCGGGACTAGCGGGGGCTCCTACAATGAGCAGTTCTTC. It specifies CASSLGLGTSGGSYNEQFF.

This rearrangement joins TRBV5-6 to TRBJ2-7; TRBD1 aligns across 8 bases. CDR1 is SGHDT, CDR2 YYEEEE, per germline. J lost 6 bases, V lost 2 bases, and 4 bases had no gene match. This CDR3 comprises 13 residues. CDR3 protein: CASSFGTGVEQYV. The CDR3 bases are TGTGCCAGCAGCTTCGGGACAGGAGTCGAGCAGTACGTC.

This clone occurred a few times. The genes are TRBV29-1 and TRBJ2-3; D gene unclear. The CDR3 has 11 amino acids. V was cut by 7 bases and J by 4 bases, with 9 bases left in between. Germline loops: CDR1 SQVTM, CDR2 ANQGSEA. The CDR3 nucleotides read TGCAGCGGGACCGTGTCAGATACGCAGTATTTT. Translation gives CSGTVSDTQYF.

This clone was picked up a small number of times. This chain links TRBV20-1 with TRBJ2-3; D is perhaps TRBD2 (5 bases). The CDR3 covers 11 residues. Germline V CDR1 and CDR2: DFQATT, SNEGSKA (reference sequence). V was pared by 4 bases and J by 6 bases, with 8 bases between. CDR3 amino acids: CSAIRGDTQYF. In DNA form, the CDR3 reads TGCAGTGCTATCCGAGGGGATACGCAGTATTTT.

J is TRBJ2-7 and V is TRBV3-1 (or the pseudogene TRBV3-2); weak D call: TRBD1 (5 bases). Germline loops: CDR1 LGHDT, CDR2 YNNKEL (reference sequence). The CDR3 has 15 amino acids. V lost 5 bases and J lost 3, with 17 bases in between. The CDR3 region is CASSSTDGVLYEQYV. The CDR3 DNA sequence: TGTGCCAGCAGCTCGACAGACGGAGTACTCTACGAGCAGTACGTC.

The genes are TRBV15 and TRBJ1-1, with 7 bases that match TRBD1. The J segment lost 10 bases and the V segment lost 3 bases, leaving 5 bases of the junction unmatched. CDR1 LNHNV and CDR2 YYDKDF come from the germline V gene (reference sequence). The CDR3 sequence is 12 residues long. CDR3 DNA sequence: TGTGCCACCAGCAGGGAACAGGGGCGAGCTTTCTTT. Translation gives CATSREQGRAFF.

The CDR3 loop is CAISESRTGETQYF. CDR3 nucleotides: TGTGCCATCAGTGAGTCCCGAACCGGTGAGACCCAGTACTTC. The chain combines TRBV10-3 with TRBJ2-5; D is unresolved. Deletions cut 0 bases from V and 5 bases from J, with 10 bases between. Per germline, CDR1 ENHRY and CDR2 SYGVKD. This CDR3 has 14 residues.

The chain employs TRBV2 and TRBJ2-2; possible D gene TRBD2, 5 bases. The CDR3 spans 15 residues. Germline CDR1 SNHLY, CDR2 FYNNEI. Trimming removed 4 bases at V and 2 bases at J, with 11 bases between. CDR3 DNA: TGTGCCAGCAGTGGAGCGGTGATTAACACCGGGGAGCTGTTTTTT. This encodes CASSGAVINTGELFF.

This clone showed up just a few times. V and J are TRBV6-2 or TRBV6-3 and TRBJ2-2; 9 bases agree with TRBD1. CDR1 and CDR2 from the germline V gene are MNHEY and SVGEGT. The V gene end was trimmed by 6 bases and the J gene end by 7 bases; junction bases not matched to a gene: 9. CDR3 length equals 15 residues. The CDR3 bases are TGTGCCAGCAGCCCTAGGACAGGGGTCGGCGGGGAGCTGTTTTTT. This translates into CASSPRTGVGGELFF.

The genes are TRBV11-2 and TRBJ2-5, with D possibly being TRBD2 (6 bases). CDR3 length: 14 amino acids. CDR1 is SGHAT, CDR2 FQNNGV, per germline. Trimming took 1 base from V and 5 from J, leaving 11 bases between them. The CDR3 reads CASSLGTGEETQYF. The CDR3 nucleotides are TGTGCCAGCAGCTTAGGAACGGGAGAGGAGACCCAGTACTTC.

This clone was seen only a few times. This chain connects TRBV5-1 to TRBJ2-7; the match to TRBD2 covers 9 bases. Germline values: CDR1 SGHRS, CDR2 YFSETQ. V dropped 2 bases and J dropped 3; count of bases not matched to a gene: 15. The CDR3 is 18 residues long. In DNA, the CDR3 is TGCGCCAGCAGCTTCCGCGCCGGGACTAGCCGCACCTTCTACGAGCAGTACTTC. This gives the protein CASSFRAGTSRTFYEQYF.

The J gene is TRBJ2-1, the V gene TRBV6-5; D is undetermined. Germline CDR1 is MNHEY and CDR2 is SVGAGI. The ends were cut back, 10 bases at V and 7 bases at J, with 17 bases in the middle. This CDR3 is built from 13 residues. CDR3 nucleotide sequence: TGTGCCATCTCTCCGGGCCCCCAGAATGAGCAGTTCTTC. Its protein is CAISPGPQNEQFF.